Below are 10 T cell receptor beta chains sequenced from a single sample in a study of T cell responses to AZD1222 COVID-19 vaccine. Sequencing was performed with immunoSEQ multiplex PCR; in TCRdb, only in-frame clones are kept and a portion is missing. The sample gives 70,000 to 95,000 clones, 86% of which show up once; more than 5% is in the top ten. The input for sequencing was peripheral blood, taken 28 days after the second AZD1222 dose. The receptors were sampled from an adult who received the AZD1222 COVID-19 vaccine.

The chain couples TRBV18 to TRBJ1-1, with TRBD1 matching 8 bases. The germline gives CDR1 KGHSH, CDR2 LQKENI. V was pared by 3 bases and J by 4 bases, with 10 bases of the junction left unmatched. The CDR3 is made up of 16 amino acids. CDR3 bases: TGTGCCAGCTCACCGATAACGGGACAGGAGAGCACTGAAGCTTTCTTT. Encoded protein: CASSPITGQESTEAFF.

This chain uses TRBV18 with TRBJ1-2, with D unclear. This CDR3 has 15 amino acids. The germline V gene encodes CDR1 KGHSH and CDR2 LQKENI. The V gene lost 2 bases and the J gene lost 3 bases, with 13 bases spanning the gap. CDR3 DNA: TGTGCCAGCTCACCAAGGGAGGAGTACGACTATGGCTACACCTTC. It translates to CASSPREEYDYGYTF.

The V gene is TRBV11-2, the J gene TRBJ2-2; D is unclear. Germline-derived CDR1 and CDR2 are SGHAT and FQNNGV. Trimming left V 2 bases short and J 0 bases short, with 10 bases between. There are 16 residues in the CDR3. CDR3 nucleotides: TGTGCCAGCAGCTTACGGGTAGGGACGAACACCGGGGAGCTGTTTTTT. Its protein product is CASSLRVGTNTGELFF.

The gene calls are TRBV4-1 and TRBJ2-3; 8 positions match TRBD2. The CDR3 has 16 amino acids. Trimming at V came to 0 bases and at J to 0 bases, leaving 2 bases not matched to a gene. In germline, CDR1 is MGHRA, CDR2 YSYEKL. CDR3 sequence reads: CASSQDAGGSTDTQYF. The CDR3 nucleotides are TGCGCCAGCAGCCAAGATGCGGGGGGTAGCACAGATACGCAGTATTTT.

The chain combines TRBV11-3 with TRBJ1-1; TRBD1 matches at 7 bases. Unmatched junction bases numbered 5, after V lost 0 bases and J lost 10 bases. Germline values: CDR1 SGHNT, CDR2 YENEEA. The CDR3 loop spans 13 amino acids. CDR3: CASSLDQGDAAFF. CDR3 DNA sequence: TGTGCCAGCAGCTTAGATCAGGGGGATGCAGCTTTCTTT.

This rearrangement joins TRBV19 to TRBJ1-6; the match to TRBD1 covers 8 bases. The CDR3 has 14 residues. Germline V CDR1 and CDR2: LNHDA, SQIVND (reference sequence). After removal of 3 bases from V and 8 bases from J, the junction contained 3 bases not matched to a gene. CDR3 nucleotide sequence: TGTGCCAGTAGTATGGGGACAGGTCATTCACCCCTCCACTTT. Its protein product is CASSMGTGHSPLHF.

This rearrangement joins TRBV27 to TRBJ2-7; 9 positions agree with TRBD2. The CDR3 covers 16 residues. V gave up 5 bases and J gave up 0 bases; unmatched junction bases: 8. Germline CDR1 and CDR2: MNHEY and SMNVEV (reference sequence). CDR3 sequence (DNA): TGTGCCAGCAGTCCGCGGGGAGCGGGAGGCTCCTACGAGCAGTACTTC. Protein product: CASSPRGAGGSYEQYF.

The V and J genes are TRBV28 and TRBJ1-5; D is ambiguous. Per germline, CDR1 MDHEN and CDR2 SYDVKM. V lost 3 bases, J lost 0 bases, and 9 bases lay in between. The CDR3 sequence is 15 residues long. CDR3 sequence reads: CASSLDPSSNQPQHF. The CDR3 DNA reads as TGTGCCAGCAGTTTGGATCCTAGTAGCAATCAGCCCCAGCATTTT.

The chain employs TRBV5-1 and TRBJ1-3, with no clear D. The V end lost 2 bases, the J end lost 3 bases, and 9 bases lay between the germline ends. The germline gives CDR1 SGHRS, CDR2 YFSETQ. The length of the CDR3 is 14 residues. CDR3 coding DNA: TGCGCCAGCAGCTTCACGGGGTATGGAAACACCATATATTTT. Its translation: CASSFTGYGNTIYF.

V gene TRBV7-7 combines with J gene TRBJ2-2, with D perhaps matching TRBD1 (6 bases). Germline V CDR1 and CDR2: SSHAT, FNYEAQ (reference sequence). V was trimmed by 1 base and J by 7 bases, leaving 13 bases between them. CDR3 length: 15 residues. In DNA form, the CDR3 reads TGTGCCAGCAGCTTAGAACCCACAGGGATCGGGGAGCTGTTTTTT. Protein sequence: CASSLEPTGIGELFF.